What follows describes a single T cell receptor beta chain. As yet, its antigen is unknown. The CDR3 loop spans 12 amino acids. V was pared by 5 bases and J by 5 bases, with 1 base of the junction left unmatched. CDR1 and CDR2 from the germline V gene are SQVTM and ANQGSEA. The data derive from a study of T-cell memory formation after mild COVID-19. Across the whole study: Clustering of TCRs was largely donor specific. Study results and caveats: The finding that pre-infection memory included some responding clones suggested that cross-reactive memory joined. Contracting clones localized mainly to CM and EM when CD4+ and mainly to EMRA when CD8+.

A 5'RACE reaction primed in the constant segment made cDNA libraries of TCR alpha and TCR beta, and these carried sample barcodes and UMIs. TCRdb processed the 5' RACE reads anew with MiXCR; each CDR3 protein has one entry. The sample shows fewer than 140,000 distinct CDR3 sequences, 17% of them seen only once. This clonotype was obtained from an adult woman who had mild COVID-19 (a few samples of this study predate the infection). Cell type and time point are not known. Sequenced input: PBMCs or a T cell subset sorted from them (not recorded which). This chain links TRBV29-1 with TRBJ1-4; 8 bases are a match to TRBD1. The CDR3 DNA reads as TGCAGCGTTCGGACAGGGAATGAAAAACTGTTTTTT. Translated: CSVRTGNEKLFF.